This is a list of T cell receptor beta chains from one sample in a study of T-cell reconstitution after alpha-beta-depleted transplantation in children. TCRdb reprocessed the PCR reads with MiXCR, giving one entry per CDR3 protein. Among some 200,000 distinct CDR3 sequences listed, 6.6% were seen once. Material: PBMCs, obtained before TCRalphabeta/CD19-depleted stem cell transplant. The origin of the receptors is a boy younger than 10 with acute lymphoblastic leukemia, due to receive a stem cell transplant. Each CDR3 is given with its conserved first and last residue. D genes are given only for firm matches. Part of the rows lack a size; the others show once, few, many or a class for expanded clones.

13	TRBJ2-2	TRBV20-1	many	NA	TGCAGTGCTAGAGGGTCGTTAACCGGGGAGCTGTTTTTT	CSARGSLTGELFF
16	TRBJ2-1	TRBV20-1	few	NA	TGCAGTGCTAGAGGTAGGGGTCCGAGCTCCTACAATGAGCAGTTCTTC	CSARGRGPSSYNEQFF
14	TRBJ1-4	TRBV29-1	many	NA	TGCAGCGCTACAACCGGGACCCCCCACGGAAAACTGTTTTTT	CSATTGTPHGKLFF
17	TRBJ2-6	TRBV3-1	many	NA	TGTGCCAGCAGCCAAGTTTCTGGTCGCTCTGGGGCCAACGTCCTGACTTTC	CASSQVSGRSGANVLTF
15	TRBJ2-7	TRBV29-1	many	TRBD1	TGCAGCGTTGAAGGTGGACAGGAGTTATCCTACGAGCAGTACTTC	CSVEGGQELSYEQYF
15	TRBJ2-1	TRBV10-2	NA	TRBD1	TGCGCCAGCAGCTCCCGGACAGGGTACTACAATGAGCAGTTCTTC	CASSSRTGYYNEQFF
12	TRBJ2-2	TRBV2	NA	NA	TGTGCCAGCACTATGGACACCGGGGAGCTGTTTTTT	CASTMDTGELFF
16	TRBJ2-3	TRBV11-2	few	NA	TGTGCCAGCAGCTCCGCGGCGATTGCCCGCACAGATACGCAGTATTTT	CASSSAAIARTDTQYF
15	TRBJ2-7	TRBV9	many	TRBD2	TGTGCCAGCAGCGTAGAGGCGGGGGGGTCCTACGAGCAGTACTTC	CASSVEAGGSYEQYF
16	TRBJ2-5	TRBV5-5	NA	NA	TGTGCCAGCAGCTTGTTAGGGCAGGGCCCCCAAGAGACCCAGTACTTC	CASSLLGQGPQETQYF
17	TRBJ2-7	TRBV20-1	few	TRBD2	TGCTGTGCTCGAACTGATGGACTAGCGGCAATCTCCTACGAGCAGTACTTC	CCARTDGLAAISYEQYF
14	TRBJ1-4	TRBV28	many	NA	TGTGCCAGCAGTCGAGGGGATTTTTACGAAAAACTGTTTTTT	CASSRGDFYEKLFF
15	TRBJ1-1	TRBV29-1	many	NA	TGCAGCGTAGGGTGGACGAGCGACTTGAACACTGAAGCTTTCTTT	CSVGWTSDLNTEAFF
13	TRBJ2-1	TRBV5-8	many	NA	TGTGCCAGCATCATGACAGAAGGCAATGAGCAGTTCTTC	CASIMTEGNEQFF
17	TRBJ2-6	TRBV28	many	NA	TGTGCCAGCAGTTTAGCCGGGGACCCCTCTGGGGCCAACGTCCTGACTTTC	CASSLAGDPSGANVLTF
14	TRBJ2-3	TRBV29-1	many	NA	TGCAGCCACCTTCGGACAGCTCCTTACGATACGCAGTATTTT	CSHLRTAPYDTQYF
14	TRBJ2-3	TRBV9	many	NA	TGTGCCAGCAGCGTAGCGGCTAGCACAGATACGCAGTATTTT	CASSVAASTDTQYF
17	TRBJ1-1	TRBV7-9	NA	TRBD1	TGTGCCAGCAGCCCTTTTGGGGACCGACAGGGAGGAACTGAAGCTTTCTTT	CASSPFGDRQGGTEAFF
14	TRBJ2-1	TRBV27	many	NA	TGTGCCAGCAGTTTATCGGCAGGGGGGAATGAGCAGTTCTTC	CASSLSAGGNEQFF
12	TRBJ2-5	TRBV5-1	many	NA	TGCGCCAGCAGCCCGGGACTTGGGGCCCAGTACTTC	CASSPGLGAQYF
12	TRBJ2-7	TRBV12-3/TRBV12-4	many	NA	TGTGCCAGCAGTTTAGAGGCCAACGAGCAGTACTTC	CASSLEANEQYF
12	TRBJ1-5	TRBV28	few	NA	TGTGCCAGCACCGGGACCGGCCGGCCCCAGCATTTT	CASTGTGRPQHF
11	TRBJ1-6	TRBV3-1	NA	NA	TGTGCCAGCAGCCAAGAGAGCGGCCTCCACTTT	CASSQESGLHF
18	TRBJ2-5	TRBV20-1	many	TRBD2	TGCAGTGCTACCAACAGGGAGGGACTAGCGGGAGACCAAGAGACCCAGTACTTC	CSATNREGLAGDQETQYF
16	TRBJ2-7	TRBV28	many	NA	TGTGCCAGCAGTTTCAGTGGTACACAGGGTAGCTACGAGCAGTACTTC	CASSFSGTQGSYEQYF
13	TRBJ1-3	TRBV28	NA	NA	TGTGCCAGCCTAGAGCTCGGGGGAAACACCATATATTTT	CASLELGGNTIYF
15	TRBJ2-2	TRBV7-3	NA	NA	TGTGCCAGCAGCTTAGAACAGGGTTACACCGGGGAGCTGTTTTTT	CASSLEQGYTGELFF
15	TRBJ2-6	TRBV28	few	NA	TGTGCCAGCAGTTTTTTCGGCTCTGGGGCCAACGTCCTGACTTTC	CASSFFGSGANVLTF
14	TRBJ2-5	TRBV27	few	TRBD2	TGTGCCAGCAGTTGGACTAGCGGTCAAGAGACCCAGTACTTC	CASSWTSGQETQYF
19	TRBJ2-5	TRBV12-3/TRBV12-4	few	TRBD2	TGTGCCTGCTGTTTTTTTATGCTAGCGGGAACTAGGGCCCAAGAGACCCAGTACTTC	CACCFFMLAGTRAQETQYF
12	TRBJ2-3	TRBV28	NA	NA	TGTGCCAGCAGTATAAACACAGATACGCAGTTTTTT	CASSINTDTQFF
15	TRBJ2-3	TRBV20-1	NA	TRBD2	TGCAGTGCTAGTCTAGCGGGGGGCCAGGCAGATACGCAGTATTTT	CSASLAGGQADTQYF
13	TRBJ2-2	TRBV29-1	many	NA	TGCAGCGTTGAAGACCAGGGGACCGGGGAGCTGTTTTTT	CSVEDQGTGELFF
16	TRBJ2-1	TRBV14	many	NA	TGTGCCAGCAGCCCCATCCAAGCTGGCTCGGAACATGAGCAGTTCTTC	CASSPIQAGSEHEQFF
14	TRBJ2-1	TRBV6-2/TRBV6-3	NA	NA	TGTGCCAGCACCCAGGGCCTTACCCACAATGAGCAGTTCTTC	CASTQGLTHNEQFF
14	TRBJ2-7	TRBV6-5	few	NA	TGTGCCAGCAGTTACTCTAATGCGGGGTACGAGCAGTACTTC	CASSYSNAGYEQYF
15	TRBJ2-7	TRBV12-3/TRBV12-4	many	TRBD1	TGTGCCAGCAGTCCGAAGGACAGGGGCCCCTACGAGCAGTACTTC	CASSPKDRGPYEQYF
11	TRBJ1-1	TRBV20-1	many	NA	TGCAGTGCTCCTCGGGGTTCTGAAGCTTTCTTT	CSAPRGSEAFF
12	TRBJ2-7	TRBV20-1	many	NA	TGCAGTGCCGGAAGGATAATCTACGAGCAGTACTTC	CSAGRIIYEQYF
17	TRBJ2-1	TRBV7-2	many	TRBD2	TGTGCCAGCAGACCACCCGGGGGGGCCAGATCCTACAATGAGCAGTTCTTC	CASRPPGGARSYNEQFF
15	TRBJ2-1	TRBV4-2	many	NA	TGTGCCAGCAGCCAAGAGTACGAATTCTACAATGAGCAGTTCTTC	CASSQEYEFYNEQFF